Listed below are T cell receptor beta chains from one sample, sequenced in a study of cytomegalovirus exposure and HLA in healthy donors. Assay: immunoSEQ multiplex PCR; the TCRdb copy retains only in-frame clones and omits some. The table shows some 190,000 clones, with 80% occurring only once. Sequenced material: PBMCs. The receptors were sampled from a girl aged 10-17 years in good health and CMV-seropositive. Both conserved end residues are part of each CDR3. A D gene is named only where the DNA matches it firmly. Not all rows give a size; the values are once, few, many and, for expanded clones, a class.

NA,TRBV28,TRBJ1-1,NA,CASSSPSAITEAFF,TGTGCCAGCAGTAGCCCAAGTGCCATCACTGAAGCTTTCTTT
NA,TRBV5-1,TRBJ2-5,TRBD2,CASSQERREGQETQYF,TGCGCCAGCAGCCAGGAACGGCGGGAGGGCCAAGAGACCCAGTACTTC
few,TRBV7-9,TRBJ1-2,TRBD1,CASSPPGTGGVGYTF,TGTGCCAGCAGCCCGCCCGGGACAGGGGGCGTCGGCTACACCTTC
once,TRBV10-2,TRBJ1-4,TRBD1,CASSKTGVTLLNEKLFF,TGCGCCAGCAGCAAGACAGGGGTGACCCTATTAAATGAAAAACTGTTTTTT
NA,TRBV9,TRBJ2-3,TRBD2,CASSVSGSRTDTQYF,TGTGCCAGCAGCGTGAGCGGGAGTAGAACAGATACGCAGTATTTT
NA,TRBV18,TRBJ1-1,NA,CASSPPSQAMNTEAFF,TGTGCCAGCTCACCACCGTCACAGGCCATGAACACTGAAGCTTTCTTT
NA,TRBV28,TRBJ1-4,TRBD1,CASSPRAGQLNEKLFF,TGTGCCAGCAGCCCCCGGGCGGGACAGCTAAATGAAAAACTGTTTTTT
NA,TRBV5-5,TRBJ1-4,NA,CASSLGAWGGEKLFF,TGTGCCAGCAGCTTGGGAGCCTGGGGGGGAGAAAAACTGTTTTTT
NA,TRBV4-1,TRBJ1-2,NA,CASSLLGNYGYTF,TGCGCCAGCAGCCTACTAGGGAACTATGGCTACACCTTC
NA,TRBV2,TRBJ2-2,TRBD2,CASRRLAGNTGELFF,TGTGCCAGCCGAAGACTAGCGGGGAACACCGGGGAGCTGTTTTTT
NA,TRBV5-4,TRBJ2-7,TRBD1,CASSPRGTGGSYEQYF,TGTGCCAGCAGCCCCCGTGGGACAGGGGGTTCCTACGAGCAGTACTTC
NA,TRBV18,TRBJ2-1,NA,CASSADDRSSYNEQFF,TGTGCCAGCTCAGCTGACGATCGGAGCTCCTACAATGAGCAGTTCTTC
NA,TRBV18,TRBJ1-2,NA,CASSPPAGYGYTF,TGTGCCAGCTCACCACCGGCAGGGTATGGCTACACCTTC
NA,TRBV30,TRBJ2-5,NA,CAWTSKGGAQETQYF,TGTGCCTGGACCTCCAAGGGGGGGGCCCAAGAGACCCAGTACTTC
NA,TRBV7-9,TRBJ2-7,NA,CASSSSSYEQYF,TGTGCCAGCAGCTCCAGCTCCTACGAGCAGTACTTC
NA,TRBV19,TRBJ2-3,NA,CASSIDLDGIRDTDTQYF,TGTGCCAGTAGTATAGATCTCGACGGGATTAGGGACACAGATACGCAGTATTTT
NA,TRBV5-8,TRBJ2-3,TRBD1,CASSPEGQVVTDTQYF,TGTGCCAGCAGCCCGGAGGGACAGGTGGTCACAGATACGCAGTATTTT
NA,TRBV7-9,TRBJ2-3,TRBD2,CASSLVSGRALVTQYF,TGTGCCAGCAGCTTAGTTAGCGGGAGGGCCTTAGTCACGCAGTATTTT
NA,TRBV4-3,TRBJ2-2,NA,CASSQDLAGFTGELFF,TGCGCCAGCAGCCAAGATTTGGCAGGGTTCACCGGGGAGCTGTTTTTT
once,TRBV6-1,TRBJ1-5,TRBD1,CASGWGQNQPQHF,TGTGCCAGCGGATGGGGACAGAATCAGCCCCAGCATTTT
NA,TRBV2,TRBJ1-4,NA,CAKGTIQGEKLFF,TGTGCCAAGGGGACAATCCAAGGGGAAAAACTGTTTTTT
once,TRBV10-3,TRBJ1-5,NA,CAISESTGLNQPQHF,TGTGCCATCAGTGAGTCCACAGGGCTCAATCAGCCCCAGCATTTT
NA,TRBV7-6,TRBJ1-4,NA,CASSLTSGATNEKLFF,TGTGCCAGCAGCTTAACATCCGGAGCAACTAATGAAAAACTGTTTTTT
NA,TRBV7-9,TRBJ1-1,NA,CASLGGVNTEAFF,TGTGCCAGTTTGGGGGGGGTGAACACTGAAGCTTTCTTT
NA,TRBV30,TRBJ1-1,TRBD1,CAWSEGTGAFF,TGTGCCTGGAGTGAGGGGACAGGGGCTTTCTTT
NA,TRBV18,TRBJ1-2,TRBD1,CASSPGGTVDYGYTF,TGTGCCAGCTCACCAGGCGGGACAGTAGACTATGGCTACACCTTC
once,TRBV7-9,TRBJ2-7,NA,CASSPPGVSEQYF,TGTGCCAGCAGCCCGCCGGGAGTTTCGGAGCAGTACTTC
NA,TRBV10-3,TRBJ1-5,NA,CAISELGPGSNQPQHF,TGTGCCATCAGTGAGTTGGGCCCAGGCAGCAATCAGCCCCAGCATTTT
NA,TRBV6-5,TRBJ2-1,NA,CASRKLNEQFF,TGTGCCAGCAGAAAACTAAATGAGCAGTTCTTC
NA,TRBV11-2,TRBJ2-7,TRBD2,CASSFASGAQYF,TGTGCCAGCAGCTTCGCTAGCGGGGCACAGTACTTC
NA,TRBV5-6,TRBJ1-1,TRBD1,CASSQGQGRMNTEAFF,TGTGCCAGCAGCCAAGGACAGGGGAGAATGAACACTGAAGCTTTCTTT
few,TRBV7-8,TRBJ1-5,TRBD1,CATGQGVNQPQHF,TGTGCCACCGGACAGGGCGTCAATCAGCCCCAGCATTTT